A selection of T cell receptor beta chains follows, all from one sample in a study of T-cell reconstitution after alpha-beta-depleted transplantation in children. A single record per CDR3 protein comes from TCRdb applying MiXCR to the PCR reads. The sample consists of about a million distinct CDR3 sequences, under 30% of them appearing once. This material consisted of PBMCs, mostly from graft donor cells, taken 360 days after TCRalphabeta/CD19-depleted stem cell transplant. The source of these receptors is a boy in the first two years of life who had a stem cell transplant for SCID, so the T cells may come from the graft donor. The CDR3 runs from the conserved cysteine through the conserved F or W. The D gene is left open where the match is weak. Size is omitted from some rows. Given values are once, few, many or a class for expanded clones.

>TRBV29-1|TRBJ2-1|few|TRBD2
CSVTSDSNEQFF
TGCAGCGTAACTAGCGACTCAAATGAGCAGTTCTTC
>TRBV5-1|TRBJ2-7|-|-
CASSLDLWAQENEQYF
TGCGCCAGCAGCTTGGATCTCTGGGCTCAGGAGAACGAGCAGTACTTC
>TRBV6-5|TRBJ2-3|-|-
CASSYLRGGGTDTQYF
TGTGCCAGCAGTTATCTCCGCGGTGGAGGAACAGATACGCAGTATTTT
>TRBV29-1|TRBJ2-4|-|TRBD2
CSVEGTSGRLAKNIQYF
TGCAGCGTCGAGGGGACTAGCGGCCGACTAGCCAAAAACATTCAGTACTTC
>TRBV12-3/TRBV12-4|TRBJ1-2|few|-
CASSSPPWIQENYGYTF
TGTGCCAGCAGCTCTCCTCCGTGGATACAAGAAAACTATGGCTACACCTTC
>TRBV20-1|TRBJ2-7|-|TRBD1
CSARTPGQGSGEQYF
TGCAGTGCTAGGACCCCGGGACAGGGTTCCGGCGAGCAGTACTTC
>TRBV4-1|TRBJ2-7|few|-
CASSPDREGVPYEQYF
TGCGCCAGCAGCCCCGACAGGGAGGGTGTACCCTACGAGCAGTACTTC
>TRBV12-3/TRBV12-4|TRBJ1-2|-|-
CASSSLSTAYYGYTF
TGTGCCAGCAGTTCCCTCTCGACGGCCTACTATGGCTACACCTTC
>TRBV29-1|TRBJ2-3|few|TRBD2
CSVEGISGTSGGPSTDTQYF
TGCAGCGTTGAGGGAATCTCCGGGACTAGCGGGGGCCCTAGCACAGATACGCAGTATTTT
>TRBV18|TRBJ2-7|few|-
CASSLTDLGYEQYF
TGTGCCAGCTCCCTCACCGACCTGGGCTACGAGCAGTACTTC
>TRBV12-5|TRBJ1-1|few|-
CASGFPGEAFF
TGTGCTAGTGGTTTTCCAGGGGAAGCTTTCTTT
>TRBV7-2|TRBJ2-7|-|TRBD2
CASSLAIAGGVEQYF
TGTGCCAGCAGCTTAGCGATAGCGGGGGGGGTCGAGCAGTACTTC
>TRBV28|TRBJ2-3|-|TRBD2
CASSRTSGSKDTQYF
TGTGCCAGCAGTCGGACTAGCGGCTCTAAGGATACGCAGTATTTT
>TRBV6-5|TRBJ2-5|-|-
CASSYQGRLETQYF
TGTGCCAGCAGTTACCAGGGTAGATTAGAGACCCAGTACTTC
>TRBV20-1|TRBJ2-1|-|-
CSARLAHYNEQFF
TGCAGTGCTAGGCTAGCCCACTACAATGAGCAGTTCTTC
>TRBV7-2|TRBJ1-1|-|TRBD1
CASSLLRQGAEAFF
TGTGCCAGCAGCCTACTAAGACAGGGGGCTGAAGCTTTCTTT
>TRBV29-1|TRBJ1-1|few|-
CSVEVSYTEAFF
TGCAGCGTTGAGGTCAGTTACACTGAAGCTTTCTTT
>TRBV5-1|TRBJ2-1|-|TRBD1
CASSSGTGILNEQFF
TGCGCCAGCAGCTCCGGGACAGGGATTCTCAATGAGCAGTTCTTC